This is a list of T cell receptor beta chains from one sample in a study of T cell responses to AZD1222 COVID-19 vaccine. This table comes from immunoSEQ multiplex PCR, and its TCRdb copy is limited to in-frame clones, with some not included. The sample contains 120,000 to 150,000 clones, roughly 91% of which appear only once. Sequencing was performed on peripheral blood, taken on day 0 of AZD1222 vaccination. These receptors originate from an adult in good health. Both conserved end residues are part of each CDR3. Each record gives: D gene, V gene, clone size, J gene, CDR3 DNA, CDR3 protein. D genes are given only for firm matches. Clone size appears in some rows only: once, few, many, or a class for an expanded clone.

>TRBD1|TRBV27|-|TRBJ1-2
TGTGCCAGCAGTTTTTCCGGGACAGGGACCGACGGCTACACCTTC
CASSFSGTGTDGYTF
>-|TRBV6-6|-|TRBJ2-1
TGTGCCAGCAGTTACGAGGGGCTGGATGAGCAGTTCTTC
CASSYEGLDEQFF
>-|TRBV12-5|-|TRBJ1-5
TGTGCTAGTGGTTTGGCCGTCAATCAGCCCCAGCATTTT
CASGLAVNQPQHF
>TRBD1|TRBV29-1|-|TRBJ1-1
TGCAGCGTTGGGTTAGGGACAGGGGGCGGGTTTGGCGCTGAAGCTTTCTTT
CSVGLGTGGGFGAEAFF
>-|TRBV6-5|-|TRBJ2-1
TGTGCCAGCACGCGTAGCTACGAGCAGTTCTTC
CASTRSYEQFF
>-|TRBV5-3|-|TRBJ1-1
TGTGCCAGAAGCTCTGGTGGCGGGGGAAGCACTGAAGCTTTCTTT
CARSSGGGGSTEAFF
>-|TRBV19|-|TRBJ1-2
TGTGCCAGCTCGGTCGGGTTGCGGGGCTACACCTTC
CASSVGLRGYTF
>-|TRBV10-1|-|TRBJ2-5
TGCGCCAGCTGCACGTCTCACCTCAGGTTCCAAGAGACCCAGTACTTC
CASCTSHLRFQETQYF
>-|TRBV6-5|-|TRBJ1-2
TGTGCCAGCAGAATTTCGACAGAGGGTGGCTACACCTTC
CASRISTEGGYTF
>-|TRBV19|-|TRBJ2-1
TGTGCCACCAAAGGGGGGAATGAGCAGTTCTTC
CATKGGNEQFF
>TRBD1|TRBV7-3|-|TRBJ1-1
TGTGCCAGCAGAGGAGGGGGCATGAACACTGAAGCTTTCTTT
CASRGGGMNTEAFF
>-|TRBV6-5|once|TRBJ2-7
TGTGCCAGCAGATTAGGAGGCAGGATGAGGGACGAGCAGTACTTC
CASRLGGRMRDEQYF
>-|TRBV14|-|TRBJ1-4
TGTGCCAGCAGCCATCACCGGGACCCTCATGAAAAACTGTTTTTT
CASSHHRDPHEKLFF
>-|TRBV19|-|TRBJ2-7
TGTGCCAGTAGTCGGGACACCACAGTCTCCTACGAGCAGTACTTC
CASSRDTTVSYEQYF
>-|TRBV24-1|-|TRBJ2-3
TGTGCCACCAGTTTGTCTCGGGGGGCAGGCACAGATACGCAGTATTTT
CATSLSRGAGTDTQYF
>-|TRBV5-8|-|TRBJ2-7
TGTGCCAGCCCAAGTCCGGACAGAGTCCTTTCTCGCGAGCAGTACTTC
CASPSPDRVLSREQYF
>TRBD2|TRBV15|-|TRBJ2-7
TGTGCCACCAGCGACGATAGCGGGAGTCTGCCCTACGAGCAGTACTTC
CATSDDSGSLPYEQYF
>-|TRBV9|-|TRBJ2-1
TGTGCCAGCAGCGTACAGACACCCTACAATGAGCAGTTCTTC
CASSVQTPYNEQFF
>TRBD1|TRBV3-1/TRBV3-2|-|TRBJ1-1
TGTGCCAGCAGCCGATGGACAGGGGGGGCCACTGAAGCTTTCTTT
CASSRWTGGATEAFF
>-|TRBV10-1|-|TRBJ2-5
TGCGCCAGCAGTGAGTCGACGGGGGGCTGGGAGACCCAGTACTTC
CASSESTGGWETQYF
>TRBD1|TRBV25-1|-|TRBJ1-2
TGTGCCAGTAGTCCCCCAGGACAGGCTCTTTTTCGGTATGGCTACACCTTC
CASSPPGQALFRYGYTF
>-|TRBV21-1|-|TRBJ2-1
TGTGCCAGCGGGTCAGCGGGGGAACCCTACAATGAGCAGTTCTTC
CASGSAGEPYNEQFF